These T cell receptor beta chains were read from a single sample in a study of graft-versus-host responses after intestinal transplantation. Profiled with immunoSEQ multiplex PCR; TCRdb holds only in-frame clones, not every one. The sample has over 80,000 clones, about nine tenths seen once. Which antigens these TCRs recognize remains unknown. The source was unstimulated CD4+ T cells sorted from spleen or lymph node cells, collected before transplant. The origin of the receptors is a human donor who was the organ donor for an intestinal transplant. CDR3s include the opening cysteine and the closing phenylalanine or tryptophan. A D gene is named only where the DNA matches it firmly. Size is stated for part of the rows, as once, few or many counts, or as a class when the clone is expanded.

clone_size	cdr3_length	d_call	v_call	j_call	cdr3_aa
NA	15	TRBD2	TRBV27	TRBJ2-3	CASSPSGGRTDTQYF
NA	14	TRBD1	TRBV19	TRBJ2-7	CASSPDRSSYEQYF
NA	15	NA	TRBV11-2	TRBJ1-2	CASSLGRQGTYGYTF
few	16	TRBD1	TRBV19	TRBJ2-2	CASRKLPGQGIGELFF
NA	14	NA	TRBV30	TRBJ1-3	CAWSPGAGVNTIYF
NA	15	NA	TRBV5-5	TRBJ1-4	CASSEGLGANEKLFF
NA	19	NA	TRBV4-1	TRBJ1-6	CASSQGPSGGSSYNSPLHF
NA	15	NA	TRBV4-2	TRBJ1-3	CASSQAPQGGNTIYF
NA	13	NA	TRBV6-5	TRBJ1-2	CASSYSGQSGYTF
NA	15	TRBD2	TRBV7-2	TRBJ2-3	CASAGGLTSTDTQYF
once	18	TRBD2	TRBV4-3	TRBJ2-3	CASSLALRLAEGTDTQYF
NA	14	NA	TRBV5-6	TRBJ1-2	CASSFSGRSYGYTF
NA	11	NA	TRBV5-4	TRBJ1-2	CASSLNRFYTF
NA	14	TRBD1	TRBV5-4	NA	CASSSPGQSYEQYF
NA	15	NA	TRBV6-6	TRBJ1-2	CASRPNDRYNYGYTF
NA	13	NA	TRBV29-1	TRBJ2-3	CSVLTGLTDTQYF
once	15	NA	TRBV25-1	TRBJ1-1	CASSGNREWAPRAFF
NA	16	TRBD1	TRBV27	TRBJ2-1	CASSLSTGVVYNEQFF